This TCR beta chain was found in a study of early T cells in non-severe SARS-CoV-2 infection. Across the study: Sequencing input comprised bulk RNA from unsorted whole blood; chain pairing was not available.

Study-wide points: Comparison of clonotypes with VDJdb favored anti-spike CD8 responses while missing private and CD4 specificities.

On this clonotype itself: What it binds is not known.

CDR1 and CDR2 from the germline V gene are DFQATT and SNEGSKA (reference sequence). This CDR3 contains 14 residues. The junction had 3 bases not matched to a gene; V was cut back by 3 bases and J by 5 bases. The TCR library protocol was used to attach unique molecular identifiers. These identifiers were attached to individual cDNA molecules. Using its own MiXCR run on the 5' RACE reads, TCRdb lists one record per CDR3 protein. The sample yields approximately 83,000 distinct CDR3 sequences, about 14% seen once. The sample taken for sequencing was whole blood. The rearrangement joins TRBV20-1 to TRBJ2-3; 12 nucleotides agree with TRBD2. The TCR was taken from an adult who was a healthcare worker with PCR-confirmed SARS-CoV-2 infection or an uninfected control (not recorded which). CDR3 DNA sequence: TGCAGTGCTAGGGGACTAGCGGGCCGAGATACGCAGTATTTT. Translation gives CSARGLAGRDTQYF.